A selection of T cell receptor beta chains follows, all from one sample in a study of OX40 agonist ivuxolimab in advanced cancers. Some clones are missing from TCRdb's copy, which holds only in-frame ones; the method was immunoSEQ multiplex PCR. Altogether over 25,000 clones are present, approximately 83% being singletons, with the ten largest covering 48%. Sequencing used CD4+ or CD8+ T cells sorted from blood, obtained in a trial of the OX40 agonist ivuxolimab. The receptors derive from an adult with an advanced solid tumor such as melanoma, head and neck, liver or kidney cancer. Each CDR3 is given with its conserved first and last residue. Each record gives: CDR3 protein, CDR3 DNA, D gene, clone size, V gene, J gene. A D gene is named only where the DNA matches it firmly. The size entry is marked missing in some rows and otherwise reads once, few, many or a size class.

CDR3 protein: CASSHKTGGWEQYF
CDR3 DNA: TGTGCCAGCAGCCATAAGACAGGGGGTTGGGAGCAGTACTTC
D gene: TRBD1
clone size: NA
V gene: TRBV5-6
J gene: TRBJ2-7

CDR3 protein: CASSEAEQGDTIYF
CDR3 DNA: TGTGCCAGCAGTGAAGCTGAACAGGGAGACACCATATATTTT
D gene: NA
clone size: NA
V gene: TRBV2
J gene: TRBJ1-3

CDR3 protein: CASSEAWDGFYGYTF
CDR3 DNA: TGTGCCAGCAGTGAAGCGTGGGACGGATTCTATGGCTACACCTTC
D gene: NA
clone size: NA
V gene: TRBV2
J gene: TRBJ1-2

CDR3 protein: CASSLAGGLPWYGYTF
CDR3 DNA: TGTGCCAGCAGTTTGGCAGGGGGCCTCCCTTGGTATGGCTACACCTTC
D gene: TRBD1
clone size: once
V gene: TRBV27
J gene: TRBJ1-2

CDR3 protein: CASSLAGGAEQYF
CDR3 DNA: TGTGCCAGCAGCCTAGCGGGGGGGGCCGAGCAGTACTTC
D gene: TRBD2
clone size: NA
V gene: TRBV5-8
J gene: TRBJ2-7

CDR3 protein: CASSPTVRNGYTF
CDR3 DNA: TGTGCCAGCAGTCCTACAGTAAGGAACGGCTACACCTTC
D gene: NA
clone size: once
V gene: TRBV25-1
J gene: TRBJ1-2

CDR3 protein: CASSQPGTGGYGYTF
CDR3 DNA: TGCGCCAGCAGCCAACCCGGGACAGGGGGCTATGGCTACACCTTC
D gene: TRBD1
clone size: NA
V gene: TRBV4-3
J gene: TRBJ1-2

CDR3 protein: CASSPASGLADNEQFF
CDR3 DNA: TGCGCCAGCAGCCCTGCGTCGGGACTAGCGGACAATGAGCAGTTCTTC
D gene: TRBD2
clone size: NA
V gene: TRBV4-1
J gene: TRBJ2-1

CDR3 protein: CSVDQGEAEAFF
CDR3 DNA: TGCAGCGTTGATCAGGGTGAGGCTGAAGCTTTCTTT
D gene: NA
clone size: NA
V gene: TRBV29-1
J gene: TRBJ1-1

CDR3 protein: CASRDRGYEQYF
CDR3 DNA: TGTGCCAGCAGGGACAGGGGCTACGAGCAGTACTTC
D gene: TRBD1
clone size: few
V gene: TRBV28
J gene: TRBJ2-7

CDR3 protein: CASSVGLAGVNEQFF
CDR3 DNA: TGTGCCAGCAGCGTAGGACTAGCGGGGGTCAATGAGCAGTTCTTC
D gene: TRBD2
clone size: NA
V gene: TRBV9
J gene: TRBJ2-1

CDR3 protein: CASSLRGAHTEAFF
CDR3 DNA: TGCGCCAGCAGCTTGAGGGGCGCCCACACTGAAGCTTTCTTT
D gene: NA
clone size: NA
V gene: TRBV5-1
J gene: TRBJ1-1

CDR3 protein: CASSDVQGGDTEAFF
CDR3 DNA: TGCGCCAGCAGTGATGTCCAGGGTGGGGACACTGAAGCTTTCTTT
D gene: NA
clone size: NA
V gene: TRBV10-2
J gene: TRBJ1-1

CDR3 protein: CAIEGGGGYTF
CDR3 DNA: TGTGCCATTGAAGGGGGTGGTGGCTACACCTTC
D gene: NA
clone size: once
V gene: TRBV6-1
J gene: TRBJ1-2

CDR3 protein: CASSLGLRALSGNTIYF
CDR3 DNA: TGTGCCAGCAGCTTAGGTTTACGGGCTCTCTCTGGAAACACCATATATTTT
D gene: NA
clone size: NA
V gene: TRBV7-2
J gene: TRBJ1-3

CDR3 protein: CASSVGDLSNQPQHF
CDR3 DNA: TGTGCCAGCAGCGTAGGGGACCTTAGCAATCAGCCCCAGCATTTT
D gene: NA
clone size: few
V gene: TRBV9
J gene: TRBJ1-5

CDR3 protein: CASSAARGTSTYEQYF
CDR3 DNA: TGTGCCAGCAGCGCCGCAAGAGGGACTTCCACCTACGAGCAGTACTTC
D gene: NA
clone size: NA
V gene: TRBV9
J gene: TRBJ2-7

CDR3 protein: CASSPGPDGYTF
CDR3 DNA: TGTGCCAGCTCACCAGGTCCGGATGGCTACACCTTC
D gene: NA
clone size: once
V gene: TRBV18
J gene: TRBJ1-2

CDR3 protein: CASSPTGGAGFGYTF
CDR3 DNA: TGTGCCAGTAGTCCAACAGGGGGCGCCGGGTTTGGCTACACCTTC
D gene: TRBD1
clone size: NA
V gene: TRBV19
J gene: TRBJ1-2

CDR3 protein: CASSLEGASQNEQFF
CDR3 DNA: TGTGCCAGCAGCTTAGAAGGGGCCTCTCAGAATGAGCAGTTCTTC
D gene: NA
clone size: NA
V gene: TRBV13
J gene: TRBJ2-1

CDR3 protein: CASSLEGTGLDEQYF
CDR3 DNA: TGTGCCAGCAGCTTGGAAGGGACAGGGTTGGACGAGCAGTACTTC
D gene: TRBD1
clone size: NA
V gene: TRBV5-5
J gene: TRBJ2-7

CDR3 protein: CASSASRGSGNTIYF
CDR3 DNA: TGTGCCAGCAGCGCTAGCAGGGGGTCTGGAAACACCATATATTTT
D gene: TRBD1
clone size: NA
V gene: TRBV5-4
J gene: TRBJ1-3

CDR3 protein: CSVEDLGSTNEKLFF
CDR3 DNA: TGCAGCGTTGAAGATCTGGGGTCAACTAATGAAAAACTGTTTTTT
D gene: NA
clone size: NA
V gene: TRBV29-1
J gene: TRBJ1-4

CDR3 protein: CASSLDREVTEAFF
CDR3 DNA: TGTGCCAGCAGCCTCGACAGGGAGGTCACTGAAGCTTTCTTT
D gene: TRBD1
clone size: NA
V gene: TRBV7-2
J gene: TRBJ1-1

CDR3 protein: CASSLLGRSYNEQFF
CDR3 DNA: TGTGCCAGCAGTTTATTAGGGAGGTCCTACAATGAGCAGTTCTTC
D gene: NA
clone size: NA
V gene: TRBV28
J gene: TRBJ2-1

CDR3 protein: CASSYFSLGGNTEAFF
CDR3 DNA: TGTGCCAGCAGTTACTTTAGTTTAGGAGGGAACACTGAAGCTTTCTTT
D gene: NA
clone size: NA
V gene: TRBV6-5
J gene: TRBJ1-1

CDR3 protein: CASSFLAGGFDTQYF
CDR3 DNA: TGTGCCAGCAGCTTCCTAGCGGGGGGATTCGATACGCAGTATTTT
D gene: TRBD2
clone size: NA
V gene: TRBV7-2
J gene: TRBJ2-3